This TCR beta chain was identified in a study of blood T cells in healthy people across ages. Samples each yielded at least 5 micrograms of total RNA. A J-beta primer mix and a sample-barcoded 5' primer were used in a second PCR of about 7 to 12 cycles. Every molecule of cDNA carried a tag from a template-switch adaptor with 12 random nucleotides. TCRdb passed the 5' RACE reads through MiXCR, listing each CDR3 protein once. The sample has about a million distinct CDR3 sequences, around two fifths seen once. This CDR3 region has 18 residues. CDR1 SGHTA and CDR2 FQGNSA come from the germline V gene. About this clonotype: Its antigen is as yet unknown.

Whole-study results and caveats: Per-million-T-cell TCR beta diversity fell roughly linearly with age.

The sequence derives from a man between 18 and 29 years old in good health. The chain recombines TRBV7-2 with TRBJ2-1; TRBD2 might be the D (6 bases). The J call may be wrong; the DNA end is better matched by TRBJ2-7. The sample comprised blood. The DNA for the CDR3 is TGTGCCAGCAGCTTAGCGCATAGCGGACTCAGCTCCTACAATGAGCAGTACTTC. It translates to CASSLAHSGLSSYNEQYF.